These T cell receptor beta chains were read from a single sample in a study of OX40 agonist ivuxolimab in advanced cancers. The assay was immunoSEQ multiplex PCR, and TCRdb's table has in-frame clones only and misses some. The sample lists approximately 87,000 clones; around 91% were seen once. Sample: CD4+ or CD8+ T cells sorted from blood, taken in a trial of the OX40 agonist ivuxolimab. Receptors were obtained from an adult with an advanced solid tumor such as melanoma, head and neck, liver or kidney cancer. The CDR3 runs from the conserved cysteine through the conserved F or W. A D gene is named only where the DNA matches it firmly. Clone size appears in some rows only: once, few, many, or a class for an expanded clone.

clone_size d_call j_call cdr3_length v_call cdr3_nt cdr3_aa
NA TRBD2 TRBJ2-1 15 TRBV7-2 TGTGCCAGCAGCATAGTAGCGGGAGAATACAATGAGCAGTTCTTC CASSIVAGEYNEQFF
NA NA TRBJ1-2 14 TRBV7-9 TGTGCCAGCAGCTTCAGGGAGGGAAGCTATGGCTACACCTTC CASSFREGSYGYTF
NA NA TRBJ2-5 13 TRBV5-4 TGTGCCAGCAGCTTCAGGGGGGAAGAGACCCAGTACTTC CASSFRGEETQYF
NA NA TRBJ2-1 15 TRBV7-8 TGTGCCAGCAGCTTGGGCGGGATTGCCTACAATGAGCAGTTCTTC CASSLGGIAYNEQFF
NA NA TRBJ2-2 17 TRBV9 TGTGCCAGCAGCTCCCTAGGGACAACCGCGAACACCGGGGAGCTGTTTTTT CASSSLGTTANTGELFF
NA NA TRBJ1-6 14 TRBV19 TGTGCCAGTAGTATGGAGGAGGGGAATTCACCCCTCCACTTT CASSMEEGNSPLHF
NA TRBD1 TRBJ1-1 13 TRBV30 TGTGCCTGGGGGGGACAGGGCAGGCCTGAAGCTTTCTTT CAWGGQGRPEAFF
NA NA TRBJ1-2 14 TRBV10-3 TGTGCCAGCAGCCCAGACCTACAACCCTATGGCTACACCTTC CASSPDLQPYGYTF
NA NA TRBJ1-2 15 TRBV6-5 TGTGCCAGCAGTTACTCGTTGGGAAGGGCCTATGGCTACACCTTC CASSYSLGRAYGYTF
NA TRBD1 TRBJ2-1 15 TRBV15 TGTGCCACCAGCAGAGATAAGTCCCGGGACAGGGTTCCGTTCTTC CATSRDKSRDRVPFF
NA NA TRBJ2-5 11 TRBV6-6 TGTGCCAGCAAGAGCCAAGAGACCCAGTACTTC CASKSQETQYF
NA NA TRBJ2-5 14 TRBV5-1 TGCGCCAGCAGCCTCGCTGCTCGCCAAGAGACCCAGTACTTC CASSLAARQETQYF
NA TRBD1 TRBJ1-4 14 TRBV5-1 TGCGCCAGCAGCCTGACAGGGGGAGAAGAAAAACTGTTTTTT CASSLTGGEEKLFF
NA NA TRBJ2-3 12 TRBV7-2 TGTGCCAGCAGCTTAGAGGTCCAGCCGCAGTATTTT CASSLEVQPQYF
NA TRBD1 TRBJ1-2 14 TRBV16 TGTGCCAGCGGAGAGGACAGGGCCAACTATGGCTACACCTTC CASGEDRANYGYTF
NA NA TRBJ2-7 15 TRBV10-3 TGTGCCATCAGTCCACAAGGGGATGGGTCCTACGAGCAGTACTTC CAISPQGDGSYEQYF
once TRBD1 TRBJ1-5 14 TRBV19 TGTGCCAGTAGTATAAGACAGGGAATCCAGCCCCAGCATTTT CASSIRQGIQPQHF
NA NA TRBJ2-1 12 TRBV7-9 TGTGCCAGATATAGGCCAGGGAATGAGCAGTTCTTC CARYRPGNEQFF
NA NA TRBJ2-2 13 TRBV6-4 TGTGCCAGCAGTGAGACAACCACCGGGGAGCTGTTTTTT CASSETTTGELFF
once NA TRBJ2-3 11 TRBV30 TGTGCCTGGATTCAAGGAGATACGCAGTATTTT CAWIQGDTQYF
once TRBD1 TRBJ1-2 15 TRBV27 TGTGCCAGCAGACCGGGACAGCCCATCGGCTATGGCTACACCTTC CASRPGQPIGYGYTF
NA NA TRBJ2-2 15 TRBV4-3 TGCGCCAGCAGCCAAAGCAGGGCGAACACCGGGGAGCTGTTTTTT CASSQSRANTGELFF
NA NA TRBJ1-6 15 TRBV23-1 TGCGCCAGCAGTCGCCAGGGGCGTTTCAATTCACCCCTCCACTTT CASSRQGRFNSPLHF
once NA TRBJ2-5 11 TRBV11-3 TGTGCCAGCAGGGGAGGAGAGACCCAGTACTTC CASRGGETQYF
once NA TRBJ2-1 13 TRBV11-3 TGTGCCGCTTCTTCCGGGGGTTACAATGAGCAGTTCTTC CAASSGGYNEQFF
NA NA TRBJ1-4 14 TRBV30 TGTGCCTGGAGTGTACAGGGAGGCGGTGAAAAACTGTTTTTT CAWSVQGGGEKLFF
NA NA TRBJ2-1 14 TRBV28 TGTGCCAGCAGTTTTGGGGGTGCTGTGAATGAGCAGTTCTTC CASSFGGAVNEQFF
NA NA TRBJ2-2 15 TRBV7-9 TGTGCCAGCAGCTACACGGTTCGTACAAGCGGGGAGCTGTTTTTT CASSYTVRTSGELFF
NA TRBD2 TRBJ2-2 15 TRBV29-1 TGCAGCGTCGAACCCGGGACTAGTGGAACCGGGGAGCTGTTTTTT CSVEPGTSGTGELFF
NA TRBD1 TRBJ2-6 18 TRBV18 TGTGCCAGCTCACCCGGGACAGGCTCTTCCTCTGGGGCCAACGTCCTGACTTTC CASSPGTGSSSGANVLTF
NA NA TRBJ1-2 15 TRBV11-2 TGTGCCAGCAGCTTAGGTCGCGTACAGATCTATGGCTACACCTTC CASSLGRVQIYGYTF
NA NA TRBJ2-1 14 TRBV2 TGTGCCAGCAGGGCGGCTACCCCATACAATGAGCAGTTCTTC CASRAATPYNEQFF